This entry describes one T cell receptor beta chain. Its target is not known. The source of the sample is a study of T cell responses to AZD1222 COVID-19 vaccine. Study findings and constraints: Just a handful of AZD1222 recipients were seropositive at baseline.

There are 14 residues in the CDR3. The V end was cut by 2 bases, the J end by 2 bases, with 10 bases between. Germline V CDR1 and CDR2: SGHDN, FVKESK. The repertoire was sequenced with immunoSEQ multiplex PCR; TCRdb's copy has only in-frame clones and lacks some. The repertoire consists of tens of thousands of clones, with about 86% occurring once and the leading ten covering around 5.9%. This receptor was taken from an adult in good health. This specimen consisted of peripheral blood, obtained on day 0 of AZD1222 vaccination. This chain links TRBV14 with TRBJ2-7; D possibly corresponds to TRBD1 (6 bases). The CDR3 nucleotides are TGTGCCAGCAGCCAAACAGGGCGCCCCTACGAGCAGTACTTC. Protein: CASSQTGRPYEQYF.